Each of the 3 T cell receptor beta chains below was sequenced from the same sample in a study of blood T cell repertoires in COVID-19. Using immunoSEQ multiplex PCR, the repertoire was profiled, and TCRdb retains in-frame clones only, with some absent. The sample holds fewer than 250,000 clones, about 86% seen once. The sequencing input was peripheral blood. The receptors originated from a woman in her forties or fifties with acute or convalescent COVID-19.

This clone was recorded once. This chain uses TRBV7-2 with TRBJ2-2, with D unclear. V lost 1 base, J lost 8 bases, and 11 bases lay in between. This CDR3 is built from 14 residues. The germline V gene encodes CDR1 SGHTA and CDR2 FQGNSA. The CDR3 sequence is CASSLGPISGELFF. For the CDR3, the DNA is TGTGCCAGCAGCTTAGGCCCGATTAGTGGGGAGCTGTTTTTT.

The chain links TRBV19 to TRBJ2-7; tentative D call: TRBD2 (5 bases). The CDR3 loop spans 17 amino acids. The germline CDR1 and CDR2 sequences are LNHDA and SQIVND (reference sequence). Trimming cost V 5 bases and J 1 base, with 21 bases left between them. The CDR3 protein is CASSPRGRSEGSYEQYF. As DNA, the CDR3 is TGTGCCAGTAGTCCTCGAGGCCGGTCCGAGGGATCCTACGAGCAGTACTTC.

This clone was counted between two and nine times. The CDR3 spells CASSFLSGTTNEKLFF. CDR3 DNA sequence: TGTGCCAGCAGTTTCCTCTCAGGCACAACTAATGAAAAACTGTTTTTT. The chain carries TRBV28 and TRBJ1-4; D is uncertain. The V gene lost 3 bases and the J gene lost 0 bases, with 11 bases spanning the gap. This CDR3 has 16 residues. Germline V gene sequence: CDR1 MDHEN, CDR2 SYDVKM.